The clone carrying this T cell receptor beta chain was counted ten times or more. No antigen is known for it. The data stem from a study of early T cells in non-severe SARS-CoV-2 infection. Study background: Bulk RNA isolated from unsorted whole blood underwent sequencing; chains were not paired. Study-wide results and limits: The VDJdb matching leaned toward anti-spike CD8 responses and overlooked private and CD4 specificities.

The CDR3 extends over 12 amino acids. The V and J ends lost 6 bases and 4 bases, in that order; junction bases with no gene match: 5. The germline V gene has CDR1 DFQATT and CDR2 SNEGSKA (reference sequence). The protocol attached unique molecular identifiers to individual cDNA molecules. TCRdb passed the 5' RACE reads through MiXCR, listing each CDR3 protein once. The data contain 75,000 to 100,000 distinct CDR3 sequences, approximately 14% of them singletons. The sequence was obtained from an adult who was a healthcare worker with PCR-confirmed SARS-CoV-2 infection or an uninfected control (not recorded which). The chain carries TRBV20-1 and TRBJ1-1; TRBD1 matches at 7 bases. Sequencing was carried out using whole blood. The CDR3, as DNA: TGCAGTGCAAAGACAGGGACCACTGAAGCTTTCTTT. Protein sequence: CSAKTGTTEAFF.